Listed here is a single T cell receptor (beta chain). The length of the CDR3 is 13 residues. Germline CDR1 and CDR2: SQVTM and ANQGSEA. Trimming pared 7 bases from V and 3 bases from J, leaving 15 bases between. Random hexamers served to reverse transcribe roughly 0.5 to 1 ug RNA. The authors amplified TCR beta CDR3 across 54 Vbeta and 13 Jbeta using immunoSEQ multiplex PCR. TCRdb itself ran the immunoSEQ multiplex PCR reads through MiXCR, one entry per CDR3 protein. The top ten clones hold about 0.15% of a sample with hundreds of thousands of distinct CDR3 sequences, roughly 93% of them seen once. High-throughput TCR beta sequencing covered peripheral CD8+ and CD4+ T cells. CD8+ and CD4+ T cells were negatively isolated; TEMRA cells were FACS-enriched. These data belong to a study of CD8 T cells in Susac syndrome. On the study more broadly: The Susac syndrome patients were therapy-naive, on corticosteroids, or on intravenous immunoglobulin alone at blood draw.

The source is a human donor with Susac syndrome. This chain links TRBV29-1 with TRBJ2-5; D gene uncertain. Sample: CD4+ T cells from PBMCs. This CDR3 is CSGNSPAEETQYF. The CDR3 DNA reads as TGCAGCGGGAATTCGCCAGCAGAAGAGACCCAGTACTTC.